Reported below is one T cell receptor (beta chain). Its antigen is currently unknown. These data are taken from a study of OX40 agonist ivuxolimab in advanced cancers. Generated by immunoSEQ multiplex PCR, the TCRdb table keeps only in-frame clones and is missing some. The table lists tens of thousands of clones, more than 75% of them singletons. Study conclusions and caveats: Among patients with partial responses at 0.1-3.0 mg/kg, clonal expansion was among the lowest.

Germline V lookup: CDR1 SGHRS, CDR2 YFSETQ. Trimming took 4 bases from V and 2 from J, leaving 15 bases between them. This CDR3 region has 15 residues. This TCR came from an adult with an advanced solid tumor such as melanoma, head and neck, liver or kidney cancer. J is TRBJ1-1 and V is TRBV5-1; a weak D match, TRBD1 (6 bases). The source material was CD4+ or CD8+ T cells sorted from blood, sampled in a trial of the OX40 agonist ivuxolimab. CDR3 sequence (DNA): TGCGCCAGCAGCCCAAGCCGGGGACACAACACTGAAGCTTTCTTT. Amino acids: CASSPSRGHNTEAFF.